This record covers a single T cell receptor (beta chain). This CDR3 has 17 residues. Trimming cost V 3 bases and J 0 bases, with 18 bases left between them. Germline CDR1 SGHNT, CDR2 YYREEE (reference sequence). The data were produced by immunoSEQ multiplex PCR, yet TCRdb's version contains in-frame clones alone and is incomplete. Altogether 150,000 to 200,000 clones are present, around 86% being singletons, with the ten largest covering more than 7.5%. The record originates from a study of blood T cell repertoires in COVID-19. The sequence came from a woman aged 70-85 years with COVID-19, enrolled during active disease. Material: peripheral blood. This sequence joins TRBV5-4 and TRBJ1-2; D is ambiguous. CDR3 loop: CASSSTGRGAANYGYTF. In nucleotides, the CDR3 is TGTGCCAGCAGCTCTACTGGACGGGGAGCAGCTAACTATGGCTACACCTTC.